This T cell receptor (beta chain) emerged from a study of cytotoxic CD8 clonotypes in ibrutinib-treated CLL. Findings and caveats of the study: Public clonotypes were uncommon and contracted or stayed stable on treatment.

In regard to this clone: No antigen is known for it.

Sequencing was performed with immunoSEQ multiplex PCR; in TCRdb, only in-frame clones are kept and a portion is missing. This sample carries over 250,000 clones, 65% to 85% of them seen once, and the ten largest clones take about 5%. The CDR3 is made up of 15 amino acids. Germline trimming cut 4 bases from V and 4 bases from J; bases unmatched to any gene: 2. The germline gives CDR1 SGHRS, CDR2 YFSETQ. The sequencing here drew on PBMCs, taken at disease progression, from a patient treated with ibrutinib. The chain couples TRBV5-1 to TRBJ2-1; TRBD2 agrees at 13 bases. The source is a human donor with chronic lymphocytic leukemia. The CDR3 nucleotides are TGCGCCAGCAGCGAGGGACTAGCGGGGTACAATGAGCAGTTCTTC. As protein: CASSEGLAGYNEQFF.